Shown below are 18 T cell receptor beta chains from a single sample sequenced in a study of OX40 agonist ivuxolimab in advanced cancers. Clones were read by immunoSEQ multiplex PCR, and TCRdb kept only the in-frame ones, dropping some. Altogether 100,000 or so clones are present, approximately 90% being singletons, with the ten largest covering about 1.9%. Source: CD4+ or CD8+ T cells sorted from blood, taken in a trial of the OX40 agonist ivuxolimab. These receptor sequences come from an adult with an advanced solid tumor such as melanoma, head and neck, liver or kidney cancer.

CDR3 protein: CASSQMEYNEQFF. DNA for the CDR3: TGTGCCAGCAGTCAGATGGAGTACAATGAGCAGTTCTTC. This chain uses TRBV28 with TRBJ2-1; no definite D call. The CDR3 is 13 amino acids. The germline gives CDR1 MDHEN, CDR2 SYDVKM. Trimming stripped 5 bases from V and 4 bases from J, with 9 bases between. The entire variable domain, with the rest obtained from reference TRBV28 and TRBJ2-1, is as follows: DVKVTQSSRYLVKRTGEKVFLECVQDMDHENMFWYRQDPGLGLRLIYFSYDVKMKEKGDIPEGYSVSREKKERFSLILESASTNQTSMYLCASSQMEYNEQFFGPGTRLTVL.

The chain combines TRBV18 with TRBJ2-1; 7 bases line up with TRBD2. The CDR3 sequence is 15 residues long. Germline loops: CDR1 KGHSH, CDR2 LQKENI. V lost 0 bases, J lost 7 bases, and 6 bases stayed unmatched. The CDR3 DNA follows: TGTGCCAGCTCACCACCCAAAGCGGGGCAAAATGAGCAGTTCTTC. Translation: CASSPPKAGQNEQFF.

The rearrangement uses TRBV2 and TRBJ2-7, with D hard to call. V lost 10 bases, J lost 2 bases, and 9 bases lay in between. CDR1 and CDR2 (germline): SNHLY, FYNNEI. This CDR3 is built from 11 residues. The CDR3 region is CATTAAYEQYF. For the CDR3, the DNA is TGTGCCACCACCGCCGCCTACGAGCAGTACTTC.

This chain joins TRBV7-2 and TRBJ2-7, with TRBD2 identical over 11 bases. The CDR3 extends over 15 amino acids. With V trimmed by 3 bases and J by 12 bases, 13 bases remained unmatched. Germline V CDR1 and CDR2: SGHTA, FQGNSA. The CDR3 loop is CASSFSGTSGTMGYF. CDR3 in DNA: TGTGCCAGCAGCTTTTCCGGGACTAGCGGTACTATGGGGTACTTC.

The chain recombines TRBV7-9 with TRBJ1-1; D gene ambiguous. Between the trimmed V and J ends, which lost 1 base and 2 bases, there was a span of 11 bases. The CDR3 has 15 residues. Germline V gene sequence: CDR1 SEHNR, CDR2 FQNEAQ (reference sequence). The CDR3 DNA follows: TGTGCCAGCAGCTTAGATAGAGACCTTAACACTGAAGCTTTCTTT. Encoded protein: CASSLDRDLNTEAFF.

This chain connects TRBV19 to TRBJ2-6; 9 bases are a match to TRBD1. The J segment lost 3 bases and the V segment lost 5 bases, leaving 5 bases of the junction unmatched. This CDR3 spans 16 amino acids. Germline V gene lookup returns CDR1 LNHDA and CDR2 SQIVND (reference sequence). For the CDR3, the DNA is TGTGCCAGTAGTGTACAGGGGGCAGGTGGGGCCAACGTCCTGACTTTC. It yields the protein CASSVQGAGGANVLTF.

J is TRBJ1-5 and V is TRBV6-1; tentatively, D is TRBD1 (5 bases). CDR3 size: 13 residues. Trimming removed 5 bases at V and 6 bases at J, with 11 bases between. CDR1 is MNHNS, CDR2 SASEGT, per germline. CDR3 sequence reads: CASSLTVLQPQHF. CDR3 bases: TGTGCCAGCAGTCTGACAGTTCTTCAGCCCCAGCATTTT.

V and J are TRBV5-4 and TRBJ2-3; 7 nucleotides line up with TRBD1. From germline, CDR1 is SGHNT and CDR2 YYREEE (reference sequence). CDR3 length: 14 amino acids. The V gene end was trimmed by 2 bases and the J gene end by 2 bases; junction bases not matched to a gene: 2. DNA of the CDR3: TGTGCCAGCAGCTTACAGGGGAACACAGATACGCAGTATTTT. Its protein is CASSLQGNTDTQYF.

The chain is built from TRBV11-2 and TRBJ2-7; no firm D call. V lost 2 bases and J 0 bases, leaving 8 bases between the germline ends. The length of the CDR3 is 14 residues. Germline CDR1 SGHAT, CDR2 FQNNGV. CDR3 bases: TGTGCCAGCAGCTTACCAGCTAGCTCCTACGAGCAGTACTTC. This sequence encodes CASSLPASSYEQYF.

This rearrangement joins TRBV30 to TRBJ2-7, with a tentative D call TRBD1 (5 bases). Germline V CDR1 and CDR2: GTSNPN, SVGIG (reference sequence). There are 15 residues in the CDR3. Trimming took off 2 bases at V and 7 bases at J, with 21 bases between the two ends. The CDR3 DNA follows: TGTGCCTGGAGTACTGGGCAGGGATGGGTTTGGGAGCAGTACTTC. Translated: CAWSTGQGWVWEQYF.

The V call is TRBV14, the J call TRBJ1-3; perhaps TRBD1 as D (6 bases). Germline CDR1 SGHDN, CDR2 FVKESK. This CDR3 has 17 residues. V was cut by 3 bases and J by 5 bases, with 20 bases left in between. The CDR3 loop reads CASSQDTGTNFRNTIYF. The CDR3 DNA is TGTGCCAGCAGCCAGGATACCGGGACAAATTTTAGAAACACCATATATTTT.

The table lists this clone with a few counts. J is TRBJ1-3 and V is TRBV10-3, with 10 positions matching TRBD1. Germline V CDR1 and CDR2: ENHRY, SYGVKD. CDR3 length: 15 residues. Trimming removed 5 bases from V and 4 bases from J; junction bases left unmatched: 5. DNA of the CDR3: TGTGCCATCAGTTCGGGACAGGGGTCGGGAAACACCATATATTTT. Protein: CAISSGQGSGNTIYF.

V and J are TRBV27 and TRBJ2-7, with D unclear. The CDR3 extends over 14 amino acids. Trimming stripped 7 bases from V and 1 base from J, with 14 bases between. The germline V gene has CDR1 MNHEY and CDR2 SMNVEV (reference sequence). CDR3 sequence reads: CASNKAGPSYEQYF. In DNA, the CDR3 is TGTGCCAGCAATAAGGCCGGCCCGTCCTACGAGCAGTACTTC.

V usage is TRBV2 and J usage is TRBJ2-5; no clear D. The V end lost 2 bases, the J end lost 2 bases, and 9 bases lay between the germline ends. Germline V gene data show CDR1 as SNHLY and CDR2 as FYNNEI. The CDR3 is made up of 14 amino acids. The CDR3 spells CASSEILPQETQYF. The CDR3 DNA follows: TGTGCCAGCAGTGAAATTCTCCCTCAAGAGACCCAGTACTTC.

The rearrangement joins TRBV18 to TRBJ2-7; no clear D gene. The CDR3 runs 14 residues. V was trimmed by 2 bases and J by 4 bases, leaving 12 bases between them. Germline lookup yields CDR1 KGHSH and CDR2 LQKENI. The CDR3 DNA sequence: TGTGCCAGCTCACCATCCGGTTGGGGTTACGAGCAGTACTTC. It translates to CASSPSGWGYEQYF.

The rearrangement links TRBV28 to TRBJ2-1; D not resolved. The germline gives CDR1 MDHEN, CDR2 SYDVKM. Trimming removed 7 bases at V and 10 bases at J, with 23 bases between. The length of the CDR3 is 15 residues. This CDR3 reads CASIPTRRLYLEQFF. As DNA, the CDR3 is TGTGCCAGCATCCCTACGCGGCGCCTATACCTAGAGCAGTTCTTC. The whole variable domain, filled in from reference TRBV28 and TRBJ2-1, reads DVKVTQSSRYLVKRTGEKVFLECVQDMDHENMFWYRQDPGLGLRLIYFSYDVKMKEKGDIPEGYSVSREKKERFSLILESASTNQTSMYLCASIPTRRLYLEQFFGPGTRLTVL.

This clone was observed a few times. The chain couples TRBV10-1 to TRBJ2-1; D perhaps matches TRBD1 (5 bases). This CDR3 comprises 14 residues. V dropped 3 bases and J dropped 3 bases, with 9 bases sitting between them. CDR1 and CDR2 from the germline V gene are WNHNN and SYGVQD (reference sequence). CDR3 region: CASSDSDSYNEQFF. Here the CDR3 DNA reads TGCGCCAGCAGTGACTCCGACAGCTACAATGAGCAGTTCTTC.

The CDR3 here is CAASSRFETQYF. The CDR3, as DNA: TGTGCCGCCTCCTCCCGCTTCGAGACCCAGTACTTC. This chain joins TRBV28 and TRBJ2-5; D call uncertain. Trimming removed 11 bases at V and 5 bases at J, with 15 bases between. The CDR3 sequence is 12 residues long. The germline gives CDR1 MDHEN, CDR2 SYDVKM.